Ten or more counts support the clone carrying this T cell receptor (beta chain). Its antigen is undetermined. These data belong to a study of T-cell memory formation after mild COVID-19. On the study more broadly: Largely, the TCR clusters proved donor specific. Whole-study results and caveats: Of the contracting clones, CD4+ ones lay mainly in CM and EM, and CD8+ ones in EMRA. CD4+ bias marked clones expanding day 15 to 37, unlike balanced contracting clones. Pre-infection memory carried some responding clones, suggesting that cross-reactive memory joined.

Between the trimmed V and J ends, which lost 0 bases and 4 bases, there was a span of 7 bases. This CDR3 is 14 amino acids long. Germline loops: CDR1 SGHTA, CDR2 FQGNSA. TCRdb re-called the 5' RACE reads through MiXCR, storing one row per CDR3 protein. This sample carries a few hundred thousand distinct CDR3 sequences, about a sixth of them seen once, and the ten largest clones take approximately 23%. This receptor was identified in a man aged 18 to 29 who had mild COVID-19 (a few samples of this study predate the infection). Cell type and time point are not known. The chain joins TRBV7-2 to TRBJ2-1, with no clear D. Sequenced material: PBMCs or a T cell subset sorted from them (not recorded which). The CDR3 loop is CASSLAPRYNEQFF. CDR3 DNA: TGTGCCAGCAGCTTAGCCCCCCGATACAATGAGCAGTTCTTC.